Shown below are 26 T cell receptor beta chains from a single sample sequenced in a study of Graves' ophthalmopathy and Graves' hyperthyroidism. Amplification of the TCR beta CDR3 regions used RNA transcripts (as template). HTBI-primed first-round RT-PCR preceded second-round multiplex PCR. MiXCR, applied by TCRdb to the multiplex PCR reads, yields one record per CDR3 protein. Among about 590,000 distinct CDR3 sequences listed, under 40% were seen once. Sequencing was carried out using peripheral blood or thyroid tissue (not recorded which). These receptors originate from an adult man with Graves' hyperthyroidism.

In regard to this clonotype: A read error is possible here, since a much larger clone lies one base away. This chain connects TRBV2 to TRBJ1-2, with 8 bases lining up with TRBD1. Germline V CDR1 and CDR2: SNHLY, FYNNEI. J gave up 3 bases and V 6 bases, and 3 bases lay outside the gene matches. The CDR3 totals 13 residues. The CDR3 sequence: CASRDRADYGYTF. The CDR3 coding sequence is TGTGCCAGCAGGGACAGGGCTGACTATGGCTACACCTTC.

The chain links TRBV5-1 to TRBJ2-5; unclear D gene. Germline-derived CDR1 and CDR2 are SGHRS and YFSETQ. Trimming took 3 bases from V and 5 from J, leaving 11 bases between them. The CDR3 loop spans 13 amino acids. CDR3 nucleotide sequence: TGCGCCAGCAGCTCGGTAGCCGGGGAGACCCAGTACTTC. This codes for CASSSVAGETQYF.

This clonotype was seen at least ten times. This rearrangement joins TRBV12-3 or TRBV12-4 to TRBJ1-1; D uncertain. Between the trimmed V and J ends, which lost 6 bases and 7 bases, there was a span of 6 bases. The CDR3 length is 10 residues. In DNA, the CDR3 is TGTGCCAGCAGATCGGATGAAGCTTTCTTT. This encodes CASRSDEAFF.

The chain is built from TRBV7-9 and TRBJ1-1, with D tentatively TRBD1 (6 bases). Germline loops: CDR1 SEHNR, CDR2 FQNEAQ (reference sequence). Deletions cut 2 bases from V and 4 bases from J, with 17 bases between. The CDR3 contains 16 residues. The CDR3 sequence is CASSLKERGGSTEAFF. As DNA, the CDR3 is TGTGCCAGCAGCTTAAAGGAGAGGGGGGGGAGCACTGAAGCTTTCTTT.

The table lists this clonotype with many counts. This rearrangement joins TRBV3-1 to TRBJ2-5; no firm D call. The CDR3 contains 13 residues. The V gene lost 4 bases and the J gene lost 5 bases, with 11 bases spanning the gap. Germline V gene data show CDR1 as LGHDT and CDR2 as YNNKEL (reference sequence). The CDR3 region has the DNA TGTGCCAGCAGCCGGGTCAAGAGGGAGACCCAGTACTTC. It yields the protein CASSRVKRETQYF.

The chain carries TRBV7-9 and TRBJ2-7, with D possibly TRBD1 on 5 matching bases. Germline CDR1 SEHNR, CDR2 FQNEAQ (reference sequence). The CDR3 contains 16 residues. V lost 5 bases and J lost 0, with 17 bases in between. The CDR3 DNA is TGTGCCAGCAGCGTTGAAGACCCCGGACACTCCTACGAGCAGTACTTC. This translates into CASSVEDPGHSYEQYF.

The chain carries TRBV27 and TRBJ1-1; 7 nucleotides align to TRBD1. CDR1 MNHEY and CDR2 SMNVEV come from the germline V gene (reference sequence). CDR3 length equals 16 residues. With V trimmed by 5 bases and J by 3 bases, 12 bases remained unmatched. CDR3 nucleotides: TGTGCCAGCAGTACCCGTGCAGGGGGGAGGTACACTGAAGCTTTCTTT. Its protein is CASSTRAGGRYTEAFF.

The DNA for the CDR3 is TGCGCTAGCTACCAGGGATCCGGGGAGCTGTTTTTT. Amino acids: CASYQGSGELFF. The J gene is TRBJ2-2, the V gene TRBV10-2; D may be TRBD1 (5 bases). The V gene's germline CDR1 is WSHSY and CDR2 SAAADI. The CDR3 loop spans 12 amino acids.

This clonotype was seen repeatedly, ten times or more. CDR3 residues: CASSSAGTPILGYTF. CDR3 DNA sequence: TGTGCCAGCAGCTCGGCCGGGACACCCATCCTTGGCTACACCTTC. V and J are TRBV7-9 and TRBJ1-2; tentatively, D is TRBD1 (6 bases). Germline V gives CDR1 SEHNR, CDR2 FQNEAQ (reference sequence). CDR3 length: 15 residues. Deletions cut 4 bases from V and 7 bases from J, with 19 bases between.

CDR3 in amino acids: CATSDRTSGRDGYTF. CDR3 in DNA: TGTGCCACCAGTGATAGAACTAGCGGGAGAGATGGCTACACCTTC. This chain uses TRBV24-1 with TRBJ1-2; D is undetermined. Looked up from germline, CDR1 is KGHDR and CDR2 is SFDVKD. This CDR3 is built from 15 residues. Trimming stripped 3 bases from V and 6 bases from J, with 16 bases between.

This clonotype appeared many times. The rearrangement uses TRBV20-1 and TRBJ2-7, with 10 bases that match TRBD2. Germline lookup yields CDR1 DFQATT and CDR2 SNEGSKA (reference sequence). The CDR3 runs 14 residues. V lost 3 bases and J lost 3; bases outside the gene matches: 5. DNA for the CDR3: TGCAGTGCTAGCTCTCCTAGCGGGGGCTACGAGCAGTACTTC. It specifies CSASSPSGGYEQYF.

This clonotype was seen many times. This chain uses TRBV10-3 with TRBJ1-5, with D possibly being TRBD1 (6 bases). The CDR3 loop spans 12 amino acids. Trimming removed 9 bases from V and 5 bases from J, with 11 bases in between. Germline lookup yields CDR1 ENHRY and CDR2 SYGVKD. CDR3 loop: CAIGRGDQPQHF. In DNA, the CDR3 is TGTGCCATTGGCAGGGGTGATCAGCCCCAGCATTTT.

The chain joins TRBV7-9 to TRBJ1-5; maybe TRBD1 (5 bases). CDR3 length equals 18 residues. Germline V lookup: CDR1 SEHNR, CDR2 FQNEAQ (reference sequence). With 3 bases removed from V and 0 bases from J, the gap between germline ends came to 18 bases. CDR3 in DNA: TGTGCCAGCAGCTTCCGGGACCTAAAGATGGATAGCAATCAGCCCCAGCATTTT. Residues: CASSFRDLKMDSNQPQHF.

This clonotype was found many times. This rearrangement joins TRBV6-1 to TRBJ2-5; D might be TRBD1 (5 bases). V was clipped by 4 bases and J by 4 bases, with 10 bases between them. The CDR3 totals 13 residues. The germline V gene encodes CDR1 MNHNS and CDR2 SASEGT. Here the CDR3 reads CASSGQRGETQYF. As DNA, the CDR3 is TGTGCCAGCAGTGGACAGCGAGGAGAGACCCAGTACTTC.

V is TRBV29-1 and J is TRBJ1-2; D gene unclear. CDR1 and CDR2 from the germline V gene are SQVTM and ANQGSEA. V gave up 2 bases and J gave up 2 bases, with 6 bases separating them. This CDR3 has 12 amino acids. The CDR3 region has the DNA TGCAGCGTTGAACCCTACAACTATGGCTACACCTTC. Translated, it gives CSVEPYNYGYTF.

In this sample, this clonotype turned up many times. The chain carries TRBV20-1 and TRBJ2-7, with D possibly matching TRBD2 (6 bases). Germline V gene data show CDR1 as DFQATT and CDR2 as SNEGSKA (reference sequence). This CDR3 contains 14 residues. V was clipped by 0 bases and J by 3 bases, with 12 bases between them. CDR3: CSARDLLSGYEQYF. The CDR3 coding sequence is TGCAGTGCTAGAGATCTCCTTAGCGGCTACGAGCAGTACTTC.

This clonotype occurred many times. This sequence joins TRBV15 and TRBJ2-5; no clear D gene. Trimming cost V 0 bases and J 5 bases, with 16 bases left between them. Germline values: CDR1 LNHNV, CDR2 YYDKDF (reference sequence). The CDR3 consists of 16 residues. This CDR3 is CATSRDRSSSPETQYF. CDR3 DNA: TGTGCCACCAGCAGAGATCGTAGTAGTTCCCCGGAGACCCAGTACTTC.

There are many counts of this clonotype. This chain joins TRBV29-1 and TRBJ1-4, with 9 bases aligning to TRBD1. With V trimmed by 6 bases and J by 4 bases, 15 bases remained unmatched. Germline values: CDR1 SQVTM, CDR2 ANQGSEA. The length of the CDR3 is 17 residues. The CDR3 here is CSVIPGQGTFVNEKLFF. CDR3 in DNA: TGCAGCGTGATCCCGGGACAGGGAACCTTCGTTAATGAAAAACTGTTTTTT.

For this clonotype: A much larger clone sits a single nucleotide away, making a read error possible. The rearrangement joins TRBV20-1 to TRBJ1-3, with 7 bases that match TRBD1. The CDR3 extends over 15 amino acids. Per the germline V gene, CDR1 is DFQATT and CDR2 is SNEGSKA (reference sequence). Germline trimming cut 5 bases from V and 1 base from J; bases unmatched to any gene: 8. The CDR3 nucleotides are TGCAGTGCTTGGGTGCAGGGGGAGTCTGGAAACACCATATATTTT. Protein product: CSAWVQGESGNTIYF.

The table lists this clonotype with a few counts. V and J are TRBV12-3 or TRBV12-4 and TRBJ1-1; D may be TRBD1 (6 bases). Trimming removed 2 bases at V and 2 bases at J, with 18 bases between. CDR3 length equals 17 residues. CDR3 bases: TGTGCCAGCAGTTTATGGGGGGGGGGCCAAGGAAACACTGAAGCTTTCTTT. Protein: CASSLWGGGQGNTEAFF.

This clonotype was recorded many times. This chain connects TRBV10-1 to TRBJ2-7, with TRBD2 identical over 9 bases. The V and J ends lost 2 bases and 4 bases, in that order; junction bases with no gene match: 0. The V gene's germline CDR1 is WNHNN and CDR2 SYGVQD (reference sequence). The CDR3 consists of 13 residues. The CDR3 DNA reads TGCGCCAGCAGTGAGGGACTAGCGTACGAGCAGTACTTC. Translation gives CASSEGLAYEQYF.

This clonotype was recorded many times. This chain uses TRBV11-2 with TRBJ2-7; D remains ambiguous. Germline-derived CDR1 and CDR2 are SGHAT and FQNNGV. Trimming shortened V by 1 base and J by 3 bases, and 10 bases separated the two germline ends. This CDR3 has 14 amino acids. This CDR3 is CASSLGWVGYEQYF. For the CDR3, the DNA is TGTGCCAGCAGCTTAGGGTGGGTAGGCTACGAGCAGTACTTC.

This chain connects TRBV7-2 to TRBJ1-2, with D unclear. Germline CDR1 reads SGHTA; CDR2 reads FQGNSA. V lost 1 base, J lost 7 bases, and 7 bases lay in between. This CDR3 spans 12 amino acids. CDR3 sequence reads: CASSLEGGGYTF. The DNA for the CDR3 is TGTGCCAGCAGCTTAGAGGGAGGTGGCTACACCTTC.

This clonotype was found many times. CDR3 bases: TGTGCCAGCAGCTTAGGAGACAGGGCGAACACTGAAGCTTTCTTT. Translation: CASSLGDRANTEAFF. The V and J genes are TRBV7-6 and TRBJ1-1, with 7 positions matching TRBD1. The CDR3 spans 15 residues. Germline V lookup: CDR1 SGHVS, CDR2 FNYEAQ. After removal of 1 base from V and 1 base from J, the junction contained 3 bases not matched to a gene.

Note on this clonotype: This may stem from a read error, because a much larger clone lies one nucleotide away. The J gene is TRBJ2-7, the V gene TRBV19, with 8 bases identical to TRBD1. From germline, CDR1 is LNHDA and CDR2 SQIVND (reference sequence). The CDR3 runs 14 residues. Losses at the gene ends were 9 bases for V and 0 bases for J; bases not matched to a gene: 7. The CDR3 DNA reads as TGTGCCAGCAAGAGGACAGGGATCTCCTACGAGCAGTACTTC. Translation: CASKRTGISYEQYF.

This clonotype was seen ten or more times. The chain combines TRBV5-1 with TRBJ2-2, with D hard to call. With 7 bases removed from V and 4 bases from J, the gap between germline ends came to 8 bases. This CDR3 has 12 amino acids. CDR1 is SGHRS and CDR2 is YFSETQ in the germline V gene. In nucleotides, the CDR3 is TGCGCCAGCCACCTATTCACCGGGGAGCTGTTTTTT. Residues: CASHLFTGELFF. Full variable domain (rest looked up from reference TRBV5-1 and TRBJ2-2): KAGVTQTPRYLIKTRGQQVTLSCSPISGHRSVSWYQQTPGQGLQFLFEYFSETQRNKGNFPGRFSGRQFSNSRSEMNVSTLELGDSALYLCASHLFTGELFFGEGSRLTVL.